The rows below give T cell receptor beta chains drawn from one sample of a study of radiation and T cells in renal cell carcinoma. The assay was immunoSEQ multiplex PCR, and TCRdb's table has in-frame clones only and misses some. The sample has fewer than 150,000 clones, more than 75% seen once. Source: blood, taken from a patient whose treatment included radiotherapy and nephrectomy. These receptors were obtained from a woman in her 70s with renal cell carcinoma. The CDR3 runs from the conserved cysteine through the conserved F or W. Fields, in order: D gene, clone size, J gene, V gene, CDR3 protein, CDR3 DNA. D genes are given only for firm matches. Rows give clone size only sometimes, using once, few, many, or a class for an expanded clone.

D: -; size: -; J: TRBJ1-1; V: TRBV29-1; CDR3: CSVRPNTEAFF; DNA: TGCAGCGTTCGACCGAACACTGAAGCTTTCTTT
D: -; size: once; J: TRBJ2-6; V: TRBV9; CDR3: CASSIPGANVLTF; DNA: TGTGCCAGCAGCATACCCGGGGCCAACGTCCTGACTTTC
D: -; size: few; J: TRBJ1-1; V: TRBV19; CDR3: CASSISGGSATEAFF; DNA: TGTGCCAGTAGTATATCGGGGGGCAGTGCCACTGAAGCTTTCTTT
D: -; size: -; J: TRBJ1-3; V: TRBV11-3; CDR3: CASGIQTSGNTIYF; DNA: TGTGCCAGCGGAATACAGACCTCTGGAAACACCATATATTTT
D: TRBD1; size: -; J: TRBJ2-7; V: TRBV23-1; CDR3: CASSHPDRARTYEQYF; DNA: TGCGCCAGCAGTCACCCGGACAGGGCGCGTACCTACGAGCAGTACTTC
D: TRBD2; size: -; J: TRBJ2-3; V: TRBV7-2; CDR3: CASSLGLVLDTDTQYF; DNA: TGTGCCAGCAGCCTCGGACTAGTCCTCGACACAGATACGCAGTATTTT
D: -; size: -; J: TRBJ1-1; V: TRBV21-1; CDR3: CASSKRAATNTEAFF; DNA: TGTGCCAGCAGCAAACGGGCGGCGACGAACACTGAAGCTTTCTTT
D: -; size: -; J: TRBJ2-1; V: TRBV5-1; CDR3: CASSLASYNEQFF; DNA: TGCGCCAGCAGCTTGGCCAGCTACAATGAGCAGTTCTTC
D: TRBD2; size: once; J: TRBJ2-2; V: TRBV9; CDR3: CASSGIWTSGGTNTGELFF; DNA: TGTGCCAGCAGCGGGATTTGGACTAGCGGGGGGACGAACACCGGGGAGCTGTTTTTT
D: -; size: -; J: TRBJ2-7; V: TRBV9; CDR3: CASSDSPQGSYEQYF; DNA: TGTGCCAGCAGCGATTCCCCCCAGGGATCCTACGAGCAGTACTTC
D: -; size: once; J: TRBJ2-7; V: TRBV5-5; CDR3: CASSLVGTHEQYF; DNA: TGTGCCAGCAGCTTGGTAGGCACCCACGAGCAGTACTTC
D: -; size: -; J: TRBJ2-3; V: TRBV7-8; CDR3: CASSNRRGDTDTQYF; DNA: TGTGCCAGCAGCAATAGGCGTGGGGACACAGATACGCAGTATTTT
D: -; size: -; J: TRBJ1-1; V: TRBV6-6; CDR3: CASSLRGNTEAFF; DNA: TGTGCCAGCTCCTTGAGGGGCAACACTGAAGCTTTCTTT
D: -; size: -; J: TRBJ1-6; V: TRBV6-1; CDR3: CASSEGWSGSPLHF; DNA: TGTGCCAGCAGTGAGGGCTGGTCGGGTTCACCCCTCCACTTT
D: -; size: -; J: TRBJ2-3; V: TRBV10-3; CDR3: CAISDIQGRSTDTQYF; DNA: TGTGCCATCAGTGACATCCAGGGGCGTAGCACAGATACGCAGTATTTT
D: -; size: -; J: TRBJ1-2; V: TRBV4-2; CDR3: CASSQDSDSGGDGYTF; DNA: TGTGCCAGCAGCCAAGATTCGGACAGCGGCGGTGATGGCTACACCTTC
D: TRBD1; size: -; J: TRBJ1-5; V: TRBV6-1; CDR3: CASRAGGARAQHF; DNA: TGTGCCAGCAGAGCAGGGGGCGCAAGGGCCCAGCATTTT
D: -; size: few; J: TRBJ1-1; V: TRBV7-9; CDR3: CASSKDSMNTEAFF; DNA: TGTGCCAGCAGCAAGGACAGCATGAACACTGAAGCTTTCTTT
D: -; size: -; J: TRBJ1-5; V: TRBV11-2; CDR3: CASSSLTGRGNQPQHF; DNA: TGTGCCAGCAGCTCCCTCACAGGGAGAGGCAATCAGCCCCAGCATTTT
D: -; size: few; J: TRBJ1-1; V: TRBV13; CDR3: CASSPRTDMKNTEAFF; DNA: TGTGCCAGCAGCCCTCGGACAGACATGAAGAACACTGAAGCTTTCTTT
D: -; size: -; J: TRBJ1-2; V: TRBV6-6; CDR3: CASSYLIQGPGGYTF; DNA: TGTGCCAGCAGTTACCTGATTCAAGGCCCGGGAGGCTACACCTTC
D: TRBD1; size: -; J: TRBJ2-7; V: TRBV19; CDR3: CASSPDRAYEQYF; DNA: TGTGCCAGTAGTCCCGACAGGGCCTACGAGCAGTACTTC
D: -; size: -; J: TRBJ1-1; V: TRBV5-4; CDR3: CASSPRQAKMNTEAFF; DNA: TGTGCCAGCAGCCCCCGACAGGCAAAAATGAACACTGAAGCTTTCTTT